These 24 T cell receptor beta chains were all obtained from the same sample, sequenced in a study of Graves' ophthalmopathy and Graves' hyperthyroidism. Amplification targeted the TCR beta CDR3 regions, with RNA transcripts as the source material. RT-PCR with HTBI primers came first, then second-round multiplex PCR. TCRdb processed the multiplex PCR reads anew with MiXCR; each CDR3 protein has one entry. The table records 740,000 or so distinct CDR3 sequences, 40% of them present only once. Sequencing was done on a sample of peripheral blood. Receptors were obtained from an adult man with Graves' ophthalmopathy.

The genes are TRBV25-1 and TRBJ2-2, with no clear D. Germline CDR1 and CDR2: MGHDK and SYGVNS. Trimming removed 6 bases at V and 2 bases at J, with 10 bases between. This CDR3 region has 14 residues. CDR3 sequence (DNA): TGTGCCAGCAGCCCAAATATTAACACCGGGGAGCTGTTTTTT. Translated, it gives CASSPNINTGELFF.

V is TRBV11-2 and J is TRBJ1-2; TRBD1 matches at 7 bases. The CDR3 length is 15 residues. With V trimmed by 4 bases and J by 2 bases, 7 bases remained unmatched. The germline V gene encodes CDR1 SGHAT and CDR2 FQNNGV. CDR3 protein: CASSSYVQGNYGYTF. In DNA, the CDR3 is TGTGCCAGCAGCTCGTATGTACAGGGGAACTATGGCTACACCTTC.

Concerning this clonotype: At one boundary the junction diverges from the germline segment, which might be a read error. The gene calls are TRBV11-2 and TRBJ1-1; 8 bases map to TRBD1. This CDR3 is 13 amino acids long. In germline, CDR1 is SGHAT, CDR2 FQNNGV. This CDR3 reads CASSMDRDTEALF. CDR3 sequence (DNA): TGTGCCAGCAGCATGGACAGGGACACTGAAGCTCTCTTT.

The sample holds a few counts of this clonotype. This rearrangement joins TRBV12-3 or TRBV12-4 to TRBJ1-2, with a weak D call TRBD1 (6 bases). The CDR3 runs 14 residues. Trimming removed 4 bases at V and 4 bases at J, with 13 bases between. The CDR3 DNA follows: TGTGCCAGCAGTTCCGGACAGATGAGCTATGGCTACACCTTC. Translating it yields CASSSGQMSYGYTF.

This rearrangement joins TRBV10-3 to TRBJ1-3, with a weak D call TRBD1 (6 bases). The germline V and J ends were trimmed by 4 bases and 7 bases, with 11 bases remaining between them. The germline V gene has CDR1 ENHRY and CDR2 SYGVKD. This CDR3 has 13 amino acids. The CDR3 bases are TGTGCCATCAGTGTACAGGGTGGGAACACCATATATTTT. Its translation: CAISVQGGNTIYF.

The gene calls are TRBV12-3 or TRBV12-4 and TRBJ2-7; unclear D gene. Between the trimmed V and J ends, which lost 3 bases and 2 bases, there was a span of 14 bases. The CDR3 is made up of 15 amino acids. The chain's CDR3 is CASSFRATLTYEQYF. CDR3 nucleotide sequence: TGTGCCAGCAGTTTCCGGGCAACCCTTACCTACGAGCAGTACTTC.

On this clonotype: A much more abundant neighbour one base away suggests this may be a read error. The chain combines TRBV7-9 with TRBJ2-7; TRBD2 aligns across 14 bases. The ends lost 4 bases at V and 6 bases at J; junction bases unmatched: 2. The CDR3 spans 14 residues. In germline, CDR1 is SEHNR, CDR2 FQNEAQ (reference sequence). The CDR3 here is CASSWGTSGGEQYF. For the CDR3, the DNA is TGTGCCAGCAGCTGGGGGACTAGCGGGGGCGAGCAGTACTTC.

With respect to this clonotype: Relative to the germline gene, one junction end is altered; a read error may explain this. The rearrangement uses TRBV4-1 and TRBJ1-2; 8 bases are a match to TRBD1. The CDR3 is 14 residues long. Germline V CDR1 and CDR2: MGHRA, YSYEKL. CDR3 loop: CASSQQGGNYGYTF. CDR3 sequence (DNA): TGTGCCAGCAGCCAACAGGGGGGCAACTATGGCTACACCTTC.

This clonotype was observed a few times. The chain recombines TRBV19 with TRBJ2-7, with D possibly TRBD1 on 6 matching bases. CDR1 is LNHDA, CDR2 SQIVND, per germline (reference sequence). This CDR3 is 13 amino acids long. Trimming stripped 4 bases from V and 2 bases from J, with 9 bases between. The CDR3, as DNA: TGTGCCAGTAGTACGAAGGGGGCCTACGAGCAGTACTTC. This translates into CASSTKGAYEQYF.

The rearrangement links TRBV25-1 to TRBJ2-2; 8 bases are shared with TRBD1. The CDR3 runs 16 residues. The V segment lost 9 bases and the J segment 9 bases; nucleotides outside the gene matches: 18. Germline CDR1 is MGHDK and CDR2 is SYGVNS. The chain's CDR3 is CARPSPDREKSWELFF. The CDR3 DNA follows: TGTGCCAGACCGTCGCCGGACAGGGAGAAGAGTTGGGAGCTGTTTTTT.

A single count supports this clonotype. Mismatch with germline at one junction end may stem from a read error. V gene TRBV4-1 combines with J gene TRBJ2-6; D is perhaps TRBD1 (5 bases). The CDR3 totals 16 residues. Germline CDR1 MGHRA, CDR2 YSYEKL. For the CDR3, the DNA is TGCGCCAGCAGCCAAGATTTGTACTCTGGGGCCAACATCCTGACTTTC. Translation: CASSQDLYSGANILTF.

The V call is TRBV27, the J call TRBJ1-6; D is uncertain. V lost 3 bases to trimming and J lost 5 bases, with 5 bases between them. This CDR3 is built from 13 residues. CDR1 is MNHEY, CDR2 SMNVEV, per germline (reference sequence). CDR3 sequence (DNA): TGTGCCAGCAGTTTGGCCAATAATTCACCCCTCCACTTT. Residues: CASSLANNSPLHF.

There are many counts of this clonotype. The V gene is TRBV25-1, the J gene TRBJ2-7; D is undetermined. The CDR3 consists of 15 residues. Germline loops: CDR1 MGHDK, CDR2 SYGVNS. Trimming left V 3 bases short and J 2 bases short, with 14 bases between. DNA for the CDR3: TGTGCCAGCAGTGAGTCAGGTTGGAGCCCCTACGAGCAGTACTTC. It codes for CASSESGWSPYEQYF.

The J gene is TRBJ2-7, the V gene TRBV10-3, with D possibly TRBD2 on 6 matching bases. Germline values: CDR1 ENHRY, CDR2 SYGVKD. The V end was cut by 10 bases, the J end by 6 bases, with 13 bases between. This CDR3 spans 11 amino acids. In DNA form, the CDR3 reads TGTGCCAGCGTCCGGGGAGGCGAGCAGTACTTC. It is translated as CASVRGGEQYF.

This clonotype was detected many times. The chain carries TRBV5-1 and TRBJ2-5; D is possibly TRBD1 (6 bases). The V gene lost 6 bases and the J gene lost 2 bases, with 11 bases spanning the gap. Germline lookup yields CDR1 SGHRS and CDR2 YFSETQ. The CDR3 runs to 13 residues. The CDR3 nucleotides are TGCGCCAGCAACTACGGACAGCAAGAGACCCAGTACTTC. This translates into CASNYGQQETQYF.

Only a few counts were recorded for this clonotype. The genes are TRBV7-9 and TRBJ2-7, with D possibly TRBD2 on 6 matching bases. CDR3 length equals 14 residues. CDR1 is SEHNR and CDR2 is FQNEAQ in the germline V gene (reference sequence). The V and J ends lost 4 bases and 3 bases respectively, with 13 bases between them. For the CDR3, the DNA is TGTGCCAGCAGCTGGGGACTGTCGGGCTACGAGCAGTACTTC. Amino acid sequence: CASSWGLSGYEQYF.

The rearrangement uses TRBV29-1 and TRBJ1-3; D may be TRBD1 (6 bases). V was trimmed by 4 bases and J by 9 bases, leaving 22 bases between them. From germline, CDR1 is SQVTM and CDR2 ANQGSEA. There are 15 residues in the CDR3. CDR3 coding DNA: TGCAGCGTTGGGGCCTATGGGGGGGGCCCAAGCACCATATATTTT. Translated, it gives CSVGAYGGGPSTIYF.

This clonotype occurred many times. The rearrangement links TRBV7-9 to TRBJ2-6, with D hard to call. The CDR3 consists of 14 residues. Germline loops: CDR1 SEHNR, CDR2 FQNEAQ (reference sequence). The V and J ends lost 6 bases and 4 bases respectively, with 10 bases between them. The CDR3 bases are TGTGCCAGCAGTCCCGCGACAGGGGCCAACGTCCTGACTTTC. It translates to CASSPATGANVLTF.

This sequence joins TRBV19 and TRBJ2-7, with D possibly matching TRBD2 (6 bases). The CDR3 covers 12 residues. Germline loops: CDR1 LNHDA, CDR2 SQIVND (reference sequence). The V gene lost 8 bases and the J gene lost 3 bases, with 11 bases spanning the gap. The CDR3 coding sequence is TGTGCCAGTTACTCGGGAGACTACGAGCAGTACTTC. Encoded protein: CASYSGDYEQYF.

This clonotype was counted a few times. V usage is TRBV10-3 and J usage is TRBJ1-1; 9 bases agree with TRBD1. Germline lookup yields CDR1 ENHRY and CDR2 SYGVKD. The CDR3 runs to 14 residues. V lost 2 bases and J lost 3; bases outside the gene matches: 1. The DNA of the CDR3 is TGTGCCATCAGTGAGGGACAGGGGTACACTGAAGCTTTCTTT. As protein: CAISEGQGYTEAFF.

This clonotype has more than one count but fewer than ten. The V call is TRBV7-9, the J call TRBJ1-2; D is uncertain. Germline V gene lookup returns CDR1 SEHNR and CDR2 FQNEAQ (reference sequence). V gave up 6 bases and J gave up 5 bases, with 7 bases separating them. The CDR3 is made up of 11 amino acids. The CDR3, as DNA: TGTGCCAGCAGGGAACCATATGGCTACACCTTC. Translated, it gives CASREPYGYTF. The complete variable domain, with remaining parts taken from reference TRBV7-9 and TRBJ1-2, reads DTGVSQNPRHKITKRGQNVTFRCDPISEHNRLYWYRQTLGQGPEFLTYFQNEAQLEKSRLLSDRFSAERPKGSFSTLEIQRTEQGDSAMYLCASREPYGYTFGSGTRLTVV.

This clonotype was counted ten times or more. The genes are TRBV29-1 and TRBJ2-7; no definite D call. CDR1 and CDR2 (germline): SQVTM, ANQGSEA. The CDR3 has 10 amino acids. V lost 4 bases to trimming and J lost 6 bases, with 7 bases between them. The CDR3 DNA follows: TGCAGCGTTGGCCTAACCGAGCAGTACTTC. This encodes CSVGLTEQYF.

The chain carries TRBV9 and TRBJ1-1; tentatively, D is TRBD1 (5 bases). This CDR3 has 16 amino acids. Deletions cut 4 bases from V and 0 bases from J, with 16 bases between. Germline V gene data show CDR1 as SGDLS and CDR2 as YYNGEE. The CDR3 bases are TGTGCCAGCAGCCAAGATTCAGGGACTATGAACACTGAAGCTTTCTTT. The encoded protein is CASSQDSGTMNTEAFF.

The J gene is TRBJ1-2, the V gene TRBV29-1, with a possible D match to TRBD1 (6 bases). Trimming shortened V by 1 base and J by 8 bases, and 17 bases separated the two germline ends. In germline, CDR1 is SQVTM, CDR2 ANQGSEA. The CDR3 totals 14 residues. The CDR3 nucleotides are TGCAGCGTTGAAGGGGGGGCGTATGGACGAGGCTACACCTTC. It translates to CSVEGGAYGRGYTF.